The 30 T cell receptor beta chains presented below share a single source sample, sequenced in a study of blood T cell repertoires in COVID-19. Produced via immunoSEQ multiplex PCR; TCRdb's table is partial and in-frame only. The sample consists of about 15,000 clones, 75% of them appearing once. Sequencing input: peripheral blood. Receptors were obtained from a man aged 55 to 70 with acute or convalescent COVID-19.

The V call is TRBV20-1, the J call TRBJ1-5, with D perhaps TRBD1 (6 bases). Germline CDR1 reads DFQATT; CDR2 reads SNEGSKA (reference sequence). The CDR3 has 11 residues. Trimming cost V 5 bases and J 11 bases, with 13 bases left between them. CDR3 bases: TGCAGTGCTCCAGGGGAAAGGGCCCAGCATTTT. This sequence encodes CSAPGERAQHF.

This rearrangement joins TRBV12-3 or TRBV12-4 to TRBJ1-2; D remains unclear. Deletions cut 1 base from V and 4 bases from J, with 7 bases between. The CDR3 length is 13 residues. CDR3 loop: CASSLERSYGYTF. CDR3 nucleotide sequence: TGTGCCAGCAGTTTAGAACGGTCCTATGGCTACACCTTC.

The rearrangement joins TRBV6-6 to TRBJ2-7, with 10 positions matching TRBD1. The length of the CDR3 is 15 residues. V was pared by 6 bases and J by 4 bases, with 9 bases of the junction left unmatched. Germline CDR1 and CDR2: MNHNY and SVGAGI (reference sequence). CDR3: CASRKPRDRGYEQYF. CDR3 DNA sequence: TGTGCCAGCAGAAAACCCCGGGACAGGGGTTACGAGCAGTACTTC.

This clone was counted a few times. This chain connects TRBV14 to TRBJ1-4; a possible D gene is TRBD1 (5 bases). CDR1 SGHDN and CDR2 FVKESK come from the germline V gene. Trimming stripped 4 bases from V and 5 bases from J, with 20 bases between. The CDR3 extends over 17 amino acids. CDR3 nucleotide sequence: TGTGCCAGCAGCCCAGGGACTTTAATCGCCCGCAATGAAAAACTGTTTTTT. This sequence encodes CASSPGTLIARNEKLFF.

This clone appeared a few times. V usage is TRBV7-2 and J usage is TRBJ2-1, with 12 bases identical to TRBD2. This CDR3 has 16 amino acids. V lost 5 bases and J lost 4; bases outside the gene matches: 6. Germline V gene sequence: CDR1 SGHTA, CDR2 FQGNSA. This CDR3 reads CASSVQLAGGYNEQFF. In DNA, the CDR3 is TGTGCCAGCAGCGTCCAACTAGCGGGGGGATACAATGAGCAGTTCTTC.

V usage is TRBV7-6 and J usage is TRBJ2-2, with TRBD2 as a possible D gene (5 bases). The length of the CDR3 is 13 residues. The germline V and J ends were trimmed by 5 bases and 5 bases, with 9 bases remaining between them. In germline, CDR1 is SGHVS, CDR2 FNYEAQ. The CDR3 DNA is TGTGCCAGCAGCCCGCAGCGGACCGGGGAGCTGTTTTTT. Its protein product is CASSPQRTGELFF.

A few counts support this clone. J is TRBJ1-2 and V is TRBV11-3, with 8 bases fitting TRBD1. V was clipped by 5 bases and J by 4 bases; unmatched bases: 15. There are 17 residues in the CDR3. Germline CDR1 is SGHNT and CDR2 is YENEEA. CDR3 sequence reads: CASSQARDRTPIYGYTF. The CDR3 bases are TGTGCCAGCAGCCAAGCCCGGGACAGGACTCCTATCTATGGCTACACCTTC.

This clone was detected only a few times. The CDR3 spells CASSGGGLDYGYTF. CDR3 coding DNA: TGTGCCAGCAGCGGGGGAGGGCTGGACTATGGCTACACCTTC. This sequence joins TRBV7-9 and TRBJ1-2; perhaps TRBD1 as D (5 bases). V dropped 5 bases and J dropped 3 bases, with 13 bases sitting between them. Germline loops: CDR1 SEHNR, CDR2 FQNEAQ (reference sequence). This CDR3 is built from 14 residues.

V gene TRBV7-6 combines with J gene TRBJ2-1, with D tentatively TRBD2 (6 bases). The germline CDR1 and CDR2 sequences are SGHVS and FNYEAQ. CDR3 size: 16 residues. The V end lost 1 base, the J end lost 4 bases, and 14 bases lay between the germline ends. CDR3 loop: CASSLEAASEYNEQFF. In nucleotides, the CDR3 is TGTGCCAGCAGCTTAGAGGCTGCTAGCGAATACAATGAGCAGTTCTTC. Complete variable domain (other parts from reference TRBV7-6 and TRBJ2-1): GAGVSQSPRYKVTKRGQDVALRCDPISGHVSLYWYRQALGQGPEFLTYFNYEAQQDKSGLPNDRFSAERPEGSISTLTIQRTEQRDSAMYRCASSLEAASEYNEQFFGPGTRLTVL.

The CDR3 loop reads CASSLARQTEEKLFF. In DNA, the CDR3 is TGTGCCAGCAGCTTAGCGAGACAGACGGAGGAAAAACTGTTTTTT. This chain links TRBV7-9 with TRBJ1-4; tentatively, D is TRBD1 (5 bases). The germline CDR1 and CDR2 sequences are SEHNR and FQNEAQ (reference sequence). The ends were cut back, 0 bases at V and 8 bases at J, with 13 bases in the middle. The CDR3 runs to 15 residues.

This chain connects TRBV6-6 to TRBJ2-2, with TRBD1 matching over 7 bases. The CDR3 sequence is 16 residues long. Germline-derived CDR1 and CDR2 are MNHNY and SVGAGI (reference sequence). The V gene end was trimmed by 2 bases and the J gene end by 5 bases; junction bases not matched to a gene: 8. CDR3 DNA sequence: TGTGCCAGCAGTTACCCAGAGGGGGCCGCGACCGGGGAGCTGTTTTTT. It specifies CASSYPEGAATGELFF.

The DNA for the CDR3 is TGTGCTAGTGGTTTACCGCAGGGGGCGCGGATGGGAAACACTGAAGCTTTCTTT. Translating gives CASGLPQGARMGNTEAFF. The rearrangement uses TRBV12-5 and TRBJ1-1, with 8 bases aligning to TRBD1. The CDR3 loop spans 18 amino acids. The germline V gene encodes CDR1 LGHNT and CDR2 FRNRAP. The junction had 14 bases not matched to a gene; V was cut back by 3 bases and J by 2 bases.

The sample holds one count of this clone. The chain joins TRBV19 to TRBJ1-2, with no clear D. Per the germline V gene, CDR1 is LNHDA and CDR2 is SQIVND (reference sequence). V lost 1 base and J lost 7, with 19 bases in between. The CDR3 consists of 16 residues. CDR3 amino acids: CASSIGKVGSSSGYTF. The CDR3 bases are TGTGCCAGTAGTATAGGTAAAGTGGGCAGCTCGAGTGGCTACACCTTC. Variable domain in full (rest from reference TRBV19 and TRBJ1-2): DGGITQSPKYLFRKEGQNVTLSCEQNLNHDAMYWYRQDPGQGLRLIYYSQIVNDFQKGDIAEGYSVSREKKESFPLTVTSAQKNPTAFYLCASSIGKVGSSSGYTFGSGTRLTVV.

The CDR3 DNA reads TGTGCCAGCAGCCAAGATCTTGGGCCCCCGGACTACTATGGCTACACCTTC. Protein product: CASSQDLGPPDYYGYTF. The V and J genes are TRBV14 and TRBJ1-2; D is unclear. Germline V lookup: CDR1 SGHDN, CDR2 FVKESK. This CDR3 spans 17 amino acids. The V end lost 0 bases, the J end lost 3 bases, and 17 bases lay between the germline ends.

This rearrangement joins TRBV18 to TRBJ2-4; D is uncertain. The germline CDR1 and CDR2 sequences are KGHSH and LQKENI. The CDR3 covers 16 residues. The V gene lost 6 bases and the J gene lost 0 bases, with 15 bases spanning the gap. The CDR3 loop reads CASSPEQVLAKNIQYF. The CDR3 DNA reads TGTGCCAGCTCCCCCGAGCAAGTTTTAGCCAAAAACATTCAGTACTTC.

V usage is TRBV3-1 (or the pseudogene TRBV3-2) and J usage is TRBJ2-1; no definite D call. There are 16 residues in the CDR3. CDR1 and CDR2 (germline): LGHDT, YNNKEL (reference sequence). Trimming removed 2 bases at V and 1 base at J, with 12 bases between. The CDR3 is CASSQQTFLSYNEQFF. Here the CDR3 DNA reads TGTGCCAGCAGCCAACAGACATTCCTTTCCTACAATGAGCAGTTCTTC.

The chain uses TRBV7-2 and TRBJ2-1; TRBD1 aligns across 9 bases. Germline CDR1 reads SGHTA; CDR2 reads FQGNSA. Losses at the gene ends were 2 bases for V and 9 bases for J; bases not matched to a gene: 8. This CDR3 contains 15 residues. The CDR3 nucleotides are TGTGCCAGCAGCTTATTCGACAGGGGGTTTGGTGAGCAGTTCTTC. Amino acid sequence: CASSLFDRGFGEQFF.

The rearrangement joins TRBV5-1 to TRBJ2-3; tentatively, D is TRBD2 (5 bases). Trimming stripped 0 bases from V and 0 bases from J, with 11 bases between. CDR1 is SGHRS and CDR2 is YFSETQ in the germline V gene. This CDR3 comprises 16 residues. CDR3 sequence reads: CASSLVASRSTDTQYF. The CDR3 DNA follows: TGCGCCAGCAGCTTGGTGGCTAGCAGAAGCACAGATACGCAGTATTTT.

This clone was picked up a small number of times. The genes are TRBV7-6 and TRBJ1-3; no definite D call. The CDR3 runs to 15 residues. V gave up 1 base and J gave up 4 bases, with 11 bases separating them. CDR1 and CDR2 (germline): SGHVS, FNYEAQ. The CDR3 bases are TGTGCCAGCAGCTTAGACGCGGGGTTAGGAAACACCATATATTTT. Translation: CASSLDAGLGNTIYF. The variable domain in full, with the rest retrieved from reference TRBV7-6 and TRBJ1-3, is GAGVSQSPRYKVTKRGQDVALRCDPISGHVSLYWYRQALGQGPEFLTYFNYEAQQDKSGLPNDRFSAERPEGSISTLTIQRTEQRDSAMYRCASSLDAGLGNTIYFGEGSWLTVV.

CDR3 nucleotide sequence: TGTGCCAGCAGCTTGGGGACAGGGGAAAAAGAGACCCAGTACTTC. This codes for CASSLGTGEKETQYF. The chain uses TRBV5-8 and TRBJ2-5, with 9 bases fitting TRBD1. Germline loops: CDR1 SGHTS, CDR2 YDEGEE. The length of the CDR3 is 15 residues. J lost 3 bases, V lost 0 bases, and 3 bases had no gene match. Full variable domain (outside the CDR3, taken from reference TRBV5-8 and TRBJ2-5): EAGVTQSPTHLIKTRGQQATLRCSPISGHTSVYWYQQALGLGLQFLLWYDEGEERNRGNFPPRFSGRQFPNYSSELNVNALELEDSALYLCASSLGTGEKETQYFGPGTRLLVL.

This chain joins TRBV5-1 and TRBJ2-7, with 7 positions matching TRBD2. This CDR3 has 15 amino acids. After removal of 1 base from V and 3 bases from J, the junction contained 7 bases not matched to a gene. Germline V CDR1 and CDR2: SGHRS, YFSETQ. The CDR3 DNA reads as TGCGCCAGCAGCTTGACGGGAGGTGCCCTCTACGAGCAGTACTTC. Translation gives CASSLTGGALYEQYF.

This chain uses TRBV19 with TRBJ1-2, with TRBD1 matching 11 bases. The CDR3 runs to 15 residues. Germline V gene data show CDR1 as LNHDA and CDR2 as SQIVND (reference sequence). V shed 7 bases and J 5 bases; nucleotides not matched to a gene: 9. The CDR3 spells CASITSGTGGYGYTF. The CDR3 DNA reads as TGTGCCAGTATAACCAGCGGGACAGGGGGATATGGCTACACCTTC.

CDR3 protein: CASSPRPGQGTYEQYF. The CDR3 nucleotides read TGTGCCAGCAGCCCCCGACCGGGACAGGGAACCTACGAGCAGTACTTC. The gene calls are TRBV7-8 and TRBJ2-7; the match to TRBD1 covers 9 bases. This CDR3 contains 16 residues. Germline V gene lookup returns CDR1 SGHVS and CDR2 FQNEAQ. Unmatched junction bases numbered 10, after V lost 5 bases and J lost 2 bases.

The chain recombines TRBV7-9 with TRBJ2-1, with TRBD2 identical over 7 bases. The CDR3 consists of 13 residues. Germline CDR1 and CDR2: SEHNR and FQNEAQ (reference sequence). The V and J ends lost 4 bases and 6 bases, in that order; junction bases with no gene match: 3. In DNA form, the CDR3 reads TGTGCCAGCAGCTGGACTAGTCTCAATGAGCAGTTCTTC. It is translated as CASSWTSLNEQFF.

This clone was recorded a few times. V and J are TRBV4-3 and TRBJ2-7, with no clear D. The length of the CDR3 is 13 residues. The V gene's germline CDR1 is LGHNA and CDR2 YSLEER. Deletions cut 0 bases from V and 6 bases from J, with 9 bases between. The CDR3 here is CASSQELYGEQYF. The CDR3 nucleotides read TGCGCCAGCAGCCAAGAGTTGTACGGCGAGCAGTACTTC.

The chain is built from TRBV20-1 and TRBJ2-3; D gene unclear. V was clipped by 3 bases and J by 4 bases, with 8 bases between them. Germline lookup yields CDR1 DFQATT and CDR2 SNEGSKA (reference sequence). The CDR3 has 12 amino acids. The CDR3 spells CSASPLSDTQYF. The CDR3 nucleotides read TGCAGTGCTAGTCCCTTGTCAGATACGCAGTATTTT.

The rearrangement uses TRBV9 and TRBJ2-1, with 15 bases lining up with TRBD2. The CDR3 spans 16 residues. The V gene's germline CDR1 is SGDLS and CDR2 YYNGEE. J was trimmed by 8 bases and V by 2 bases; bases with no gene match: 5. The CDR3 region is CASSVGLAGGLHEQFF. As DNA, the CDR3 is TGTGCCAGCAGCGTCGGACTAGCGGGGGGGCTACATGAGCAGTTCTTC. Full variable domain (remainder filled in from reference TRBV9 and TRBJ2-1): DSGVTQTPKHLITATGQRVTLRCSPRSGDLSVYWYQQSLDQGLQFLIQYYNGEERAKGNILERFSAQQFPDLHSELNLSSLELGDSALYFCASSVGLAGGLHEQFFGPGTRLTVL.

This chain joins TRBV24-1 and TRBJ2-7, with D tentatively TRBD2 (5 bases). Trimming cost V 9 bases and J 5 bases, with 16 bases left between them. The CDR3 has 13 amino acids. The germline CDR1 and CDR2 sequences are KGHDR and SFDVKD. This CDR3 reads CATAIGGRNEQYF. The CDR3 bases are TGTGCCACCGCCATAGGTGGGAGAAACGAGCAGTACTTC.

This clone has a handful of counts. This chain links TRBV6-5 with TRBJ1-2, with D possibly TRBD1 on 5 matching bases. Deletions cut 11 bases from V and 1 base from J, with 11 bases between. Per germline, CDR1 MNHEY and CDR2 SVGAGI. CDR3 length: 12 amino acids. CDR3 DNA sequence: TGTGCCGGCGGACATCTTAACTATGGCTACACCTTC. Protein product: CAGGHLNYGYTF.

The CDR3 loop is CASRTSTGSYEQYF. The CDR3 coding sequence is TGTGCCAGCAGAACCTCTACGGGCTCCTACGAGCAGTACTTC. The V and J genes are TRBV28 and TRBJ2-7; the D is unclear. The CDR3 sequence is 14 residues long. Germline CDR1 MDHEN, CDR2 SYDVKM. Trimming took off 6 bases at V and 0 bases at J, with 12 bases between the two ends.